This TCR beta chain comes out of a study of spatial heterogeneity in lung cancer. Study background: Detection consistently yielded more beta chains than alpha chains. Tumor regions showed TCR transcript counts that correlated strongly with a T cell module score from matched bulk RNA-seq.

Regarding time point: sample taken at primary tumor resection. Patients with untreated early-stage non-small cell lung cancer, numbering some 68, were the donors. Researchers sequenced whole RNA taken from tumor, nontumor lung or frozen PBMC without sorting. There are many counts of this clonotype. Its antigen remains unknown. As an off-target read in a library built for alpha chains, this beta chain has a frequency of little significance. MiXCR, run by TCRdb on the 5' RACE reads, gives a single entry per CDR3 protein. The data contain roughly 16,000 distinct CDR3 sequences, more than 5% of them singletons. Points from the study as a whole: Expanded intratumoral alpha and beta TCR counts tracked tumor mutation counts.

The receptor comes from a male donor with early-stage non-small cell lung cancer. The sequences come from lung tumor tissue, collected at surgery.

DNA for the CDR3: TGCAGTGCTATTCTCAGGGGGCGCGCAGATACGCAGTATTTT. This gives the protein CSAILRGRADTQYF. The V call is TRBV20-1, the J call TRBJ2-3; 8 bases map to TRBD1. Losses at the gene ends were 4 bases for V and 4 bases for J; bases not matched to a gene: 7. CDR3 size: 14 residues. Per germline, CDR1 DFQATT and CDR2 SNEGSKA (reference sequence).